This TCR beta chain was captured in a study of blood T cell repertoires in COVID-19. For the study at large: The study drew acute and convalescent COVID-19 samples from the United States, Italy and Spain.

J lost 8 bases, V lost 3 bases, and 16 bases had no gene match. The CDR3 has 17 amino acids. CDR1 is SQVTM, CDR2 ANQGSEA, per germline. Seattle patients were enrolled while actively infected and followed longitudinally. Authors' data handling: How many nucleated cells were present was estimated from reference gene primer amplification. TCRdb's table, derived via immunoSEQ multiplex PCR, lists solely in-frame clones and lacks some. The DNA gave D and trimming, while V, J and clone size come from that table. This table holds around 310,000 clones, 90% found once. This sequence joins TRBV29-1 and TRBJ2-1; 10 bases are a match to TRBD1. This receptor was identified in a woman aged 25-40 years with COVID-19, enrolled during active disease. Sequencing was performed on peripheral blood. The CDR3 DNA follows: TGCAGCGTTGAGGGCCTGGCGGTGGACAGGGGGTGGGATGAGCAGTTCTTC. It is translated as CSVEGLAVDRGWDEQFF.